The next 3 T cell receptor beta chains were all read from a single sample in a study of blood T cell repertoires in COVID-19. Data came from immunoSEQ multiplex PCR; TCRdb stores just in-frame clones and leaves some out. The data show 150,000 to 180,000 clones, with 91% seen just once and less than 0.6% held by the top ten. The sequencing sample was made of peripheral blood. Every receptor here comes from a man aged 50 to 60 with acute or convalescent COVID-19.

This clone was observed once. This chain connects TRBV7-9 to TRBJ2-1; no definite D call. This CDR3 is built from 14 residues. Looked up from germline, CDR1 is SEHNR and CDR2 is FQNEAQ (reference sequence). The germline V and J ends were trimmed by 3 bases and 3 bases, with 9 bases remaining between them. The CDR3: CASSFGGHYNEQFF. The DNA for the CDR3 is TGTGCCAGCAGCTTTGGTGGCCACTACAATGAGCAGTTCTTC.

The chain couples TRBV6-5 to TRBJ1-4, with D tentatively TRBD1 (5 bases). Trimming shortened V by 8 bases and J by 0 bases, and 13 bases separated the two germline ends. The CDR3 runs 15 residues. Per the germline V gene, CDR1 is MNHEY and CDR2 is SVGAGI. CDR3 bases: TGTGCCAGCGGAAGACAGTTTGCAACTAATGAAAAACTGTTTTTT. This encodes CASGRQFATNEKLFF.

This chain joins TRBV5-1 and TRBJ2-1; maybe TRBD2 (6 bases). Germline CDR1 is SGHRS and CDR2 is YFSETQ. V was shortened by 4 bases and J by 10 bases, with 12 bases between the two germline ends. This CDR3 region has 12 residues. The CDR3 is CASSLGLVEQFF. CDR3 nucleotide sequence: TGCGCCAGCAGCCTGGGACTCGTCGAGCAGTTCTTC.